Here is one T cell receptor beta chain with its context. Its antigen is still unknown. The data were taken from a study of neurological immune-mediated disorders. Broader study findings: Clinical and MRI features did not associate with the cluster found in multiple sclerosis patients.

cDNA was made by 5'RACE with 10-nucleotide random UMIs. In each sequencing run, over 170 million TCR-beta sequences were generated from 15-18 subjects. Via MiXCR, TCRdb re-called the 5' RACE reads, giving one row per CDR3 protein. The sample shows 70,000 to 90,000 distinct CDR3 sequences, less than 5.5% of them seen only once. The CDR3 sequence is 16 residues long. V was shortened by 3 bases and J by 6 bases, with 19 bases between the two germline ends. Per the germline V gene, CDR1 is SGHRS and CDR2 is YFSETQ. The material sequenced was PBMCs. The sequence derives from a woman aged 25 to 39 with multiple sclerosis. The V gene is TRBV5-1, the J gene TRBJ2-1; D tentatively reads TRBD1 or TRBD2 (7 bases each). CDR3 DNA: TGCGCCAGCAGCTGGGGGGGGAGACAGGGACGCAATGAGCAGTTCTTC. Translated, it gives CASSWGGRQGRNEQFF. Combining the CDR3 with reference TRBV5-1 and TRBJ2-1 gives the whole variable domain KAGVTQTPRYLIKTRGQQVTLSCSPISGHRSVSWYQQTPGQGLQFLFEYFSETQRNKGNFPGRFSGRQFSNSRSEMNVSTLELGDSALYLCASSWGGRQGRNEQFFGPGTRLTVL.